This T cell receptor beta chain is drawn from a study of T cells in Graves' hyperthyroidism and ophthalmopathy. The study, taken as a whole, reports: Stable hyperthyroidism and ophthalmopathy were separated using 13 V-J signatures.

TCR beta CDR3 regions were amplified from RNA. The primer set for the first-round RT-PCR of the TCR CDR3 was HTBI. TCRdb independently ran MiXCR on the multiplex PCR reads; one entry per CDR3 protein. The sample lists about 720,000 distinct CDR3 sequences, roughly a sixth seen once, with 16% in the top ten. This clonotype was detected many times. Its target is unknown. The V and J ends lost 3 bases and 3 bases respectively, with 6 bases between them. Germline lookup yields CDR1 MNHEY and CDR2 SMNVEV (reference sequence). The CDR3 consists of 13 residues. The sequenced sample consisted of blood. The V and J genes are TRBV27 and TRBJ1-5; D uncertain. The TCR comes from a woman in her forties or fifties with Graves' hyperthyroidism that later progressed to Graves' ophthalmopathy. As DNA, the CDR3 is TGTGCCAGCAGTTTCCGGGACAATCAGCCCCAGCATTTT. Translating it yields CASSFRDNQPQHF.